Sequencing of this TCR beta chain was carried out in a study of T cell responses to AZD1222 COVID-19 vaccine. Whole-study findings and limits: Two doses of AZD1222 preceded a rise in Spike-specific TCR breadth and depth. It should be noted that donors were predominantly white British and more often female, and clonal diversity was possibly underestimated.

Note on this clone: What it binds is not known.

CDR1 and CDR2 (germline): PRHDT, FYEKMQ (reference sequence). The CDR3 length is 14 residues. V was pared by 5 bases and J by 5 bases, with 2 bases of the junction left unmatched. Using immunoSEQ multiplex PCR, the repertoire was profiled, and TCRdb retains in-frame clones only, with some absent. The table includes tens of thousands of clones, 90% detected once. This sequence was found in an adult in good health. Sample: peripheral blood, taken on day 0 of AZD1222 vaccination. The chain recombines TRBV13 with TRBJ2-7; 14 bases are a match to TRBD2. The CDR3 is CASSKGLAGDEQYF. The CDR3 DNA sequence: TGTGCCAGCAGCAAGGGACTAGCGGGGGACGAGCAGTACTTC.